What follows are 9 T cell receptor beta chains derived from one specimen sequenced in a study of shared clonotypes between healthy human individuals. Here immunoSEQ multiplex PCR was the method, and the copy in TCRdb shows in-frame clones only, minus some. The data hold approximately 2,000,000 clones, with 85% to 95% observed a single time. Source material: naive CD4+ T cells from PBMCs. Noted subset: CD45RA+ positively selected. These TCRs come from a man between 18 and 29 years old in good health. Some clones in this sample may be carry-over from other donors' samples.

The V and J genes are TRBV2 and TRBJ1-1; D is ambiguous. CDR3 size: 13 residues. Germline CDR1 reads SNHLY; CDR2 reads FYNNEI. Between the trimmed V and J ends, which lost 6 bases and 1 base, there was a span of 9 bases. As DNA, the CDR3 is TGTGCCAGCAGGGTGCGGGAGAACACTGAAGCTTTCTTT. As protein: CASRVRENTEAFF.

A few counts support this clone. The rearrangement links TRBV30 to TRBJ1-5, with TRBD1 matching 7 bases. The germline gives CDR1 GTSNPN, CDR2 SVGIG (reference sequence). The length of the CDR3 is 14 residues. V shed 3 bases and J 4 bases; nucleotides not matched to a gene: 6. CDR3 sequence reads: CAWRRGTANQPQHF. CDR3 DNA: TGTGCCTGGAGGAGAGGGACAGCAAATCAGCCCCAGCATTTT.

This clone appeared a few times. V usage is TRBV7-9 and J usage is TRBJ1-1, with TRBD1 matching 10 bases. CDR1 is SEHNR and CDR2 is FQNEAQ in the germline V gene (reference sequence). There are 14 residues in the CDR3. The V segment lost 5 bases and the J segment 3 bases; nucleotides outside the gene matches: 3. DNA for the CDR3: TGTGCCAGCAGCGCGACAGGGGGCGACACTGAAGCTTTCTTT. This codes for CASSATGGDTEAFF.

This sequence joins TRBV25-1 and TRBJ2-5, with 12 bases lining up with TRBD2. J lost 5 bases, V lost 6 bases, and 10 bases had no gene match. The CDR3 has 16 residues. Germline CDR1 MGHDK, CDR2 SYGVNS. The CDR3 here is CASSLAGGPGAETQYF. The CDR3 nucleotides are TGTGCCAGCAGCCTAGCGGGAGGGCCGGGGGCCGAGACCCAGTACTTC.

V and J are TRBV30 and TRBJ2-2, with 13 bases matching TRBD2. The CDR3 loop spans 16 amino acids. Germline V gives CDR1 GTSNPN, CDR2 SVGIG (reference sequence). After removal of 3 bases from V and 6 bases from J, the junction contained 7 bases not matched to a gene. CDR3 residues: CAWRNGLAGEPGELFF. In DNA, the CDR3 is TGTGCCTGGAGGAATGGACTAGCGGGAGAACCCGGGGAGCTGTTTTTT.

This chain joins TRBV7-2 and TRBJ2-5, with D possibly being TRBD1 (6 bases). V lost 3 bases, J lost 4 bases, and 15 bases lay in between. Germline CDR1 and CDR2: SGHTA and FQGNSA. The CDR3 totals 15 residues. The CDR3 nucleotides are TGTGCCAGCAGCTTCCTTCCAGGGGTAGGAGAGACCCAGTACTTC. The encoded protein is CASSFLPGVGETQYF.

On this clone itself: This CDR3 is also generated by other DNA sequences in the sample. The rearrangement uses TRBV7-3 and TRBJ1-1; D is perhaps TRBD1 (5 bases). This CDR3 has 14 amino acids. V gave up 5 bases and J gave up 0 bases, with 10 bases separating them. The V gene's germline CDR1 is SGHTA and CDR2 FQGTGA. CDR3 coding DNA: TGTGCCAGCAGCCCCGACAGTATGAACACTGAAGCTTTCTTT. This gives the protein CASSPDSMNTEAFF. Supplemented by reference TRBV7-3 and TRBJ1-1, the full variable domain reads GAGVSQTPSNKVTEKGKYVELRCDPISGHTALYWYRQSLGQGPEFLIYFQGTGAADDSGLPNDRFFAVRPEGSVSTLKIQRTERGDSAVYLCASSPDSMNTEAFFGQGTRLTVV.

The chain couples TRBV28 to TRBJ2-3, with 11 bases fitting TRBD1. V lost 5 bases to trimming and J lost 6 bases; unmatched junction nucleotides: 1. The CDR3 covers 13 residues. Germline V gene data show CDR1 as MDHEN and CDR2 as SYDVKM. The CDR3 protein is CASSGDRGDTQYF. CDR3 sequence (DNA): TGTGCCAGCAGTGGGGACAGGGGGGATACGCAGTATTTT.

V and J are TRBV5-1 and TRBJ2-7; the D is unclear. TRBJ2-5 explains the end of the DNA better; the J call may be wrong. Germline V lookup: CDR1 SGHRS, CDR2 YFSETQ. The length of the CDR3 is 16 residues. CDR3 residues: CASSLANDRQKETQYF. The CDR3 DNA reads as TGCGCCAGCAGCTTGGCCAATGACCGCCAGAAAGAGACCCAGTACTTC.